This passage covers 21 T cell receptor beta chains from one sample sequenced in a study of T cells in Graves' hyperthyroidism and ophthalmopathy. RNA transcripts provided the source from which TCR beta CDR3 regions were amplified. TCR CDR3 underwent first-round RT-PCR with the HTBI primer set. TCRdb re-called the multiplex PCR reads with MiXCR, one entry per CDR3 protein. The table records 650,000 to 700,000 distinct CDR3 sequences, 17% of them present only once. Material: blood. The origin of the receptors is a man aged 50-60 years with Graves' hyperthyroidism.

There are many counts of this clonotype. The chain carries TRBV27 and TRBJ2-7; 9 bases align to TRBD2. CDR1 and CDR2 from the germline V gene are MNHEY and SMNVEV (reference sequence). This CDR3 is 15 amino acids long. The V and J ends lost 3 bases and 2 bases, in that order; junction bases with no gene match: 5. CDR3: CASSLWLAGPYEQYF. CDR3 bases: TGTGCCAGCAGTTTGTGGCTAGCGGGGCCCTACGAGCAGTACTTC.

This clonotype has ten or more counts. V and J are TRBV7-8 and TRBJ1-1; D is unresolved. CDR1 is SGHVS, CDR2 FQNEAQ, per germline. Trimming took off 6 bases at V and 8 bases at J, with 16 bases between the two ends. The length of the CDR3 is 13 residues. Written as DNA, the CDR3 is TGTGCCAGCAGTCTTGACCCCAGGATCGAAGCTTTCTTT. The encoded protein is CASSLDPRIEAFF.

The rearrangement uses TRBV7-2 and TRBJ2-3; perhaps TRBD1 as D (5 bases). This CDR3 has 16 residues. Germline V gives CDR1 SGHTA, CDR2 FQGNSA. Trimming took 4 bases from V and 4 from J, leaving 18 bases between them. In DNA form, the CDR3 reads TGTGCCAGCAGCTCCCCGTCAGGGCTATCGGCAGATACGCAGTATTTT. Its protein product is CASSSPSGLSADTQYF. Supplemented by reference TRBV7-2 and TRBJ2-3, the full variable domain reads GAGVSQSPSNKVTEKGKDVELRCDPISGHTALYWYRQSLGQGLEFLIYFQGNSAPDKSGLPSDRFSAERTGGSVSTLTIQRTQQEDSAVYLCASSSPSGLSADTQYFGPGTRLTVL.

This clonotype appeared many times. The chain recombines TRBV28 with TRBJ2-7, with a tentative D call TRBD1 (5 bases). The CDR3 has 13 residues. Trimming left V 7 bases short and J 3 bases short, with 13 bases between. From germline, CDR1 is MDHEN and CDR2 SYDVKM. CDR3 in amino acids: CASTQYGHYEQYF. CDR3 DNA sequence: TGTGCCAGCACCCAGTACGGACACTACGAGCAGTACTTC.

At least ten counts were recorded for this clonotype. This chain uses TRBV2 with TRBJ2-3; the match to TRBD2 covers 7 bases. CDR3 length equals 15 residues. V was clipped by 4 bases and J by 3 bases; unmatched bases: 7. Germline assignment: CDR1 SNHLY and CDR2 FYNNEI. DNA of the CDR3: TGTGCCAGCAGTGCAATTCTAGCGGATACAGATACGCAGTATTTT. This gives the protein CASSAILADTDTQYF.

This clonotype was counted at least ten times. V gene TRBV7-9 combines with J gene TRBJ2-3, with D uncertain. With 5 bases removed from V and 1 base from J, the gap between germline ends came to 16 bases. The germline V gene encodes CDR1 SEHNR and CDR2 FQNEAQ (reference sequence). The CDR3 extends over 16 amino acids. The CDR3 reads CASSVGVFTGTDTQYF. The CDR3, as DNA: TGTGCCAGCAGCGTAGGAGTTTTCACGGGCACAGATACGCAGTATTTT.

This clonotype was found a few times. Possible read error: a much larger clone is one base away. The rearrangement joins TRBV11-2 to TRBJ2-1; 10 bases align to TRBD2. The CDR3 sequence is 15 residues long. Germline V gene sequence: CDR1 SGHAT, CDR2 FQNNGV. The CDR3 reads CANSLAGTSVNEQFF. In DNA form, the CDR3 reads TGTGCCAACAGCTTAGCAGGGACTAGCGTCAATGAGCAGTTCTTC. The entire variable domain, with the rest obtained from reference TRBV11-2 and TRBJ2-1, is as follows: EAGVAQSPRYKIIEKRQSVAFWCNPISGHATLYWYQQILGQGPKLLIQFQNNGVVDDSQLPKDRFSAERLKGVDSTLKIQPAKLEDSAVYLCANSLAGTSVNEQFFGPGTRLTVL.

To note about this clonotype: A read error may be the cause here, since a much bigger clone is one base away. This chain uses TRBV10-3 with TRBJ2-3; TRBD2 aligns across 10 bases. V trimming: 8 bases; J trimming: 1 base; junction bases outside the gene matches: 12. This CDR3 is built from 17 residues. Per germline, CDR1 ENHRY and CDR2 SYGVKD. CDR3 bases: TGTGCCATCCCTTTCTTCCTAGCGGGAGCTGGCACAGATACGCAGTATTTT. It encodes CAIPFFLAGAGTDTQYF.

This clonotype came up many times. The chain links TRBV27 to TRBJ2-7, with a tentative D call TRBD1 (6 bases). Germline lookup yields CDR1 MNHEY and CDR2 SMNVEV (reference sequence). V was shortened by 5 bases and J by 4 bases, with 15 bases between the two germline ends. CDR3 length: 14 residues. This CDR3 is CASSPIWTDYEQYF. The CDR3 DNA follows: TGTGCCAGCAGTCCCATTTGGACAGATTACGAGCAGTACTTC.

Ten or more counts support this clonotype. This chain uses TRBV3-1 with TRBJ2-7, with 7 bases matching TRBD2. This CDR3 has 14 residues. Trimming took 3 bases from V and 3 from J; bases not matched to a gene: 5. Germline CDR1 LGHDT, CDR2 YNNKEL (reference sequence). CDR3 amino acids: CASSQRGSIYEQYF. CDR3 coding DNA: TGTGCCAGCAGCCAGCGCGGGAGTATCTACGAGCAGTACTTC.

This clonotype was counted between two and nine times. The chain recombines TRBV19 with TRBJ2-1; tentatively, D is TRBD1 (6 bases). The CDR3 is 15 residues long. V dropped 3 bases and J dropped 0 bases, with 9 bases sitting between them. Germline assignment: CDR1 LNHDA and CDR2 SQIVND (reference sequence). CDR3 in DNA: TGTGCCAGTAGTATCGCGGACAGCTCCTACAATGAGCAGTTCTTC. Protein sequence: CASSIADSSYNEQFF.

The chain couples TRBV24-1 to TRBJ2-7, with D perhaps matching TRBD2 (6 bases). Germline V gene lookup returns CDR1 KGHDR and CDR2 SFDVKD. Trimming took 1 base from V and 2 from J, leaving 11 bases between them. The CDR3 has 15 residues. This chain's CDR3 is CATSDLWDFPYEQYF. CDR3 in DNA: TGTGCCACCAGTGATTTATGGGACTTCCCCTACGAGCAGTACTTC.

The table lists this clonotype with a count of one. A read error may produce the germline difference seen at one junction end. V is TRBV4-1 and J is TRBJ1-2; D is unclear. This CDR3 region has 15 residues. The germline V gene encodes CDR1 MGHRA and CDR2 YSYEKL. The CDR3 DNA sequence: TGTGCCAGCAGCCAAGATCGGATTGGGTTTCGGGGCTACACCTTC. Protein sequence: CASSQDRIGFRGYTF.

The sample holds many counts of this clonotype. The chain is built from TRBV12-3 or TRBV12-4 and TRBJ2-1; tentative D call: TRBD2 (6 bases). The CDR3 sequence is 15 residues long. Trimming removed 0 bases from V and 6 bases from J, with 12 bases in between. DNA of the CDR3: TGTGCCAGCAGTTTAGCTACCGGGAGATTCAATGAGCAGTTCTTC. Its translation is CASSLATGRFNEQFF.

This clonotype was picked up many times. The chain uses TRBV2 and TRBJ1-4; possible D gene TRBD1, 6 bases. The CDR3 is 14 amino acids. Germline assignment: CDR1 SNHLY and CDR2 FYNNEI. Between the trimmed V and J ends, which lost 6 bases and 5 bases, there was a span of 13 bases. In nucleotides, the CDR3 is TGTGCCAGCAGCCCGGACAGCTCCAATGAAAAACTGTTTTTT. Translation gives CASSPDSSNEKLFF.

The rearrangement uses TRBV30 and TRBJ2-3; either TRBD1 or TRBD2 may fit D (5 bases each). Per germline, CDR1 GTSNPN and CDR2 SVGIG (reference sequence). CDR3 length equals 16 residues. Trimming took 2 bases from V and 4 from J, leaving 19 bases between them. CDR3 loop: CAWSPAGGSWADTQYF. The CDR3 nucleotides are TGTGCCTGGAGTCCAGCTGGGGGTTCTTGGGCAGATACGCAGTATTTT.

At least ten counts were recorded for this clonotype. This rearrangement joins TRBV27 to TRBJ1-3; D gene uncertain. Germline CDR1 is MNHEY and CDR2 is SMNVEV (reference sequence). Trimming removed 7 bases from V and 0 bases from J, with 22 bases in between. The CDR3 sequence is 18 residues long. CDR3 DNA sequence: TGTGCCAGCACTAAGCGCCCCCCGGGCGTCAACTCTGGAAACACCATATATTTT. Translation gives CASTKRPPGVNSGNTIYF.

The chain uses TRBV4-1 and TRBJ2-1; the D gene could be TRBD1 or TRBD2 (5 bases each). The CDR3 has 15 residues. V lost 0 bases to trimming and J lost 6 bases, with 12 bases between them. CDR1 is MGHRA and CDR2 is YSYEKL in the germline V gene. The CDR3 DNA reads as TGCGCCAGCAGCCAAGATGAGGCAGGGACCAATGAGCAGTTCTTC. This codes for CASSQDEAGTNEQFF.

V is TRBV7-3 and J is TRBJ2-7; perhaps D is TRBD1 or TRBD2 (6 bases each). Trimming removed 2 bases from V and 6 bases from J, with 17 bases in between. Germline V gives CDR1 SGHTA, CDR2 FQGTGA. The CDR3 totals 15 residues. Written as DNA, the CDR3 is TGTGCCAGCAGCTTAGGCCCACCGGGGGCCTCCGAGCAGTACTTC. This encodes CASSLGPPGASEQYF.

This clonotype was seen many times. The chain combines TRBV28 with TRBJ1-2; no firm D call. Germline CDR1 is MDHEN and CDR2 is SYDVKM. V was clipped by 3 bases and J by 3 bases, with 14 bases between them. The CDR3 has 15 residues. The CDR3 reads CASSFSGGLHYGYTF. The CDR3 DNA reads as TGTGCCAGCAGTTTTTCGGGCGGTCTGCACTATGGCTACACCTTC.

This clonotype was recorded at least ten times. The chain recombines TRBV19 with TRBJ2-1; TRBD2 might be the D (5 bases). Germline CDR1 LNHDA, CDR2 SQIVND (reference sequence). The CDR3 is 15 amino acids. Trimming left V 1 base short and J 2 bases short, with 9 bases between. The CDR3 loop is CASSIGGSPYNEQFF. CDR3 DNA: TGTGCCAGTAGTATAGGAGGGAGCCCCTACAATGAGCAGTTCTTC.